This T cell receptor (beta chain) is drawn from a study of vaccination and CD4 T cells after COVID-19. Described treatment: roughly 11-day PBMC culture with coronavirus spike peptide pools or control peptides (ViraFEST assay). General study results and limits: Rising from roughly 21 to 40, the median of SARS-CoV-2-reactive clonotypes did not change significantly. Convalescent patients' clones that were vaccine-specific were spike mono-reactive in 304 of 307 cases.

This clonotype came up once. What it recognizes is unknown. The Oncomine TCR Beta short-read assay generated sequence data from the DNA of cultured CD4+ T cells. MiXCR was run by TCRdb on the PCR reads, yielding one entry per CDR3 protein. The sample includes tens of thousands of distinct CDR3 sequences, around 43% of them seen just once. The ends were cut back, 8 bases at V and 7 bases at J, with 15 bases in the middle. The CDR3 is 13 amino acids. The germline V gene has CDR1 LNHDA and CDR2 SQIVND (reference sequence). The gene calls are TRBV19 and TRBJ1-5; D is unresolved. The sequenced sample consisted of CD4+ T cells from blood, cultured in vitro. This clonotype was obtained from a human donor who had recovered from COVID-19. For the CDR3, the DNA is TGTGCCAGTCAGACTGAGAATAAACAGCCCCAGCATTTT. It translates to CASQTENKQPQHF.